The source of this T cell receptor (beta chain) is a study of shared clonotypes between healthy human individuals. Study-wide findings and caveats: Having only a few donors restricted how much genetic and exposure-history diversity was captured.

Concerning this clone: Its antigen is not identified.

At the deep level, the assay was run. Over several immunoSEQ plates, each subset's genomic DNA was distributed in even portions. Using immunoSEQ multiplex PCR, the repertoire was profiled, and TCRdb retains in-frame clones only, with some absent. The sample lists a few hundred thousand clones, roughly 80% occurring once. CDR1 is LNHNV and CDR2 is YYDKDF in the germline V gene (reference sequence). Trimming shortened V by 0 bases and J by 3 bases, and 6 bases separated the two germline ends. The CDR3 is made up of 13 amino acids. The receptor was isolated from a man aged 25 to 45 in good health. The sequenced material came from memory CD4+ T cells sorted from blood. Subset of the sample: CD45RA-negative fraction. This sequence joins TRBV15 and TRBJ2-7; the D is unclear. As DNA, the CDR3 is TGTGCCACCAGCAGAGATGCCTTCTACGAGCAGTACTTC. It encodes CATSRDAFYEQYF.